These 22 T cell receptor beta chains were all obtained from the same sample, sequenced in a study of graft-versus-host responses after intestinal transplantation. Method: immunoSEQ multiplex PCR; TCRdb's copy keeps in-frame clones and lacks some. The table includes roughly 40,000 clones, roughly nine tenths detected once. Sequences were derived from PBMCs, sampled 524 days after transplant. All receptors derive from a human patient who received an intestinal transplant, so some T cells may come from the graft donor.

This sequence joins TRBV7-3 and TRBJ2-5, with 7 bases lining up with TRBD1. Trimming removed 5 bases from V and 7 bases from J; junction bases left unmatched: 10. The CDR3 spans 14 residues. Germline assignment: CDR1 SGHTA and CDR2 FQGTGA. DNA of the CDR3: TGTGCCAGCAGCCAGGGCAGGGGGAGAGGGACCCAGTACTTC. It specifies CASSQGRGRGTQYF. Complete variable domain (other parts from reference TRBV7-3 and TRBJ2-5): GAGVSQTPSNKVTEKGKYVELRCDPISGHTALYWYRQSLGQGPEFLIYFQGTGAADDSGLPNDRFFAVRPEGSVSTLKIQRTERGDSAVYLCASSQGRGRGTQYFGPGTRLLVL.

The chain couples TRBV5-6 to TRBJ2-1, with a possible D match to TRBD1 (5 bases). There are 17 residues in the CDR3. V lost 1 base and J lost 6, with 20 bases in between. Per the germline V gene, CDR1 is SGHDT and CDR2 is YYEEEE. CDR3: CASSLRSDIRTVNEQFF. The CDR3 DNA reads as TGTGCCAGCAGCTTGCGGTCGGACATTCGGACCGTCAATGAGCAGTTCTTC.

The rearrangement joins TRBV27 to TRBJ2-1; either TRBD1 or TRBD2 may supply D (5 bases each). V was pared by 3 bases and J by 7 bases, with 7 bases between. Germline CDR1 is MNHEY and CDR2 is SMNVEV (reference sequence). The CDR3 runs to 12 residues. Here the CDR3 DNA reads TGTGCCAGCAGTTTCGAGGGGAATGAGCAGTTCTTC. Its protein product is CASSFEGNEQFF.

V and J are TRBV6-5 and TRBJ2-3, with unresolved D. Germline V gene sequence: CDR1 MNHEY, CDR2 SVGAGI. V lost 4 bases, J lost 5 bases, and 7 bases lay in between. The CDR3 has 12 residues. CDR3 DNA sequence: TGTGCCAGCAGTTCACGGATAGATACGCAGTATTTT. Protein: CASSSRIDTQYF.

The chain recombines TRBV5-1 with TRBJ2-7; D ambiguous. This CDR3 has 13 amino acids. CDR1 is SGHRS and CDR2 is YFSETQ in the germline V gene. V lost 1 base, J lost 0 bases, and 5 bases lay in between. This CDR3 is CASSLTSSYEQYF. As DNA, the CDR3 is TGCGCCAGCAGCTTGACCAGCTCCTACGAGCAGTACTTC.

The V call is TRBV27, the J call TRBJ2-1, with a weak D call TRBD2 (5 bases). Germline CDR1 is MNHEY and CDR2 is SMNVEV (reference sequence). CDR3 length equals 16 residues. V lost 4 bases to trimming and J lost 7 bases, with 20 bases between them. The CDR3 coding sequence is TGTGCCAGCAGTTCCGCCCTAAGAGGGCCGGGTAATGAGCAGTTCTTC. Protein: CASSSALRGPGNEQFF.

The V and J genes are TRBV18 and TRBJ1-5; tentatively, D is TRBD1 (5 bases). Germline V lookup: CDR1 KGHSH, CDR2 LQKENI. The CDR3 is 16 amino acids. V was trimmed by 2 bases and J by 3 bases, leaving 14 bases between them. CDR3 DNA: TGTGCCAGCTCACCAAACCCAGACAGTTCCAATCAGCCCCAGCATTTT. This codes for CASSPNPDSSNQPQHF.

The chain couples TRBV5-1 to TRBJ2-1, with TRBD2 identical over 15 bases. This CDR3 has 17 residues. Unmatched junction bases numbered 9, after V lost 2 bases and J lost 9 bases. Germline V gene sequence: CDR1 SGHRS, CDR2 YFSETQ. The CDR3 here is CASSLSGTSGRRSEQFF. The CDR3 DNA reads as TGCGCCAGCAGCTTATCCGGGACTAGCGGGAGGAGGAGTGAGCAGTTCTTC. Variable domain in full (rest from reference TRBV5-1 and TRBJ2-1): KAGVTQTPRYLIKTRGQQVTLSCSPISGHRSVSWYQQTPGQGLQFLFEYFSETQRNKGNFPGRFSGRQFSNSRSEMNVSTLELGDSALYLCASSLSGTSGRRSEQFFGPGTRLTVL.

This rearrangement joins TRBV11-2 to TRBJ2-5; the D is unclear. Germline CDR1 and CDR2: SGHAT and FQNNGV. There are 11 residues in the CDR3. The ends were cut back, 5 bases at V and 2 bases at J, with 3 bases in the middle. CDR3 in DNA: TGTGCCAGCAGCCTTCAAGAGACCCAGTACTTC. Protein sequence: CASSLQETQYF.

As to this clone: The sample contains more than one DNA sequence encoding this CDR3. The J gene is TRBJ2-3, the V gene TRBV7-3; TRBD2 matches at 7 bases. Trimming removed 0 bases from V and 3 bases from J; junction bases left unmatched: 0. CDR3 size: 14 residues. CDR1 SGHTA and CDR2 FQGTGA come from the germline V gene. The CDR3 DNA sequence: TGTGCCAGCAGCTTAACGGGAGGGACAGATACGCAGTATTTT. Translated: CASSLTGGTDTQYF.

The chain employs TRBV10-3 and TRBJ1-1; D uncertain. CDR1 and CDR2 from the germline V gene are ENHRY and SYGVKD. The CDR3 is 12 amino acids. V lost 8 bases and J 3 bases, leaving 10 bases between the germline ends. CDR3 in amino acids: CAISSGDTEAFF. The CDR3 region has the DNA TGTGCCATCTCCAGCGGCGACACTGAAGCTTTCTTT.

The V gene is TRBV13, the J gene TRBJ2-2; D perhaps matches TRBD2 (6 bases). V shed 7 bases and J shed 6 bases, with 15 bases lying between them. The CDR3 sequence is 14 residues long. The V gene's germline CDR1 is PRHDT and CDR2 FYEKMQ (reference sequence). CDR3 sequence reads: CASMEGIVAGELFF. The CDR3 DNA follows: TGTGCCAGCATGGAGGGAATCGTGGCCGGGGAGCTGTTTTTT.

This sequence joins TRBV6-5 and TRBJ2-3; no clear D. The CDR3 is made up of 13 amino acids. V lost 1 base and J lost 3, with 5 bases in between. Germline loops: CDR1 MNHEY, CDR2 SVGAGI. The CDR3 sequence is CASSYLKTDTQYF. In nucleotides, the CDR3 is TGTGCCAGCAGTTACTTAAAGACAGATACGCAGTATTTT.

This clone was detected only a few times. V and J are TRBV18 and TRBJ2-7; TRBD1 aligns across 8 bases. CDR1 and CDR2 from the germline V gene are KGHSH and LQKENI. CDR3 length: 14 residues. V was clipped by 3 bases and J by 4 bases; unmatched bases: 5. The CDR3, as DNA: TGTGCCAGCTCACCGTCGGACAGGGTGTACGAGCAGTACTTC. This sequence encodes CASSPSDRVYEQYF.

The rearrangement joins TRBV6-1 to TRBJ2-7; D may be TRBD2 (5 bases). The germline V and J ends were trimmed by 0 bases and 4 bases, with 10 bases remaining between them. The germline V gene encodes CDR1 MNHNS and CDR2 SASEGT. This CDR3 is built from 14 residues. The CDR3 DNA follows: TGTGCCAGCAGTGAAGCGCAAAGAGGGTACGAGCAGTACTTC. Its translation is CASSEAQRGYEQYF.

The chain employs TRBV27 and TRBJ2-3; 7 bases map to TRBD2. From germline, CDR1 is MNHEY and CDR2 SMNVEV (reference sequence). Losses at the gene ends were 7 bases for V and 6 bases for J; bases not matched to a gene: 10. This CDR3 has 14 residues. The CDR3 loop reads CASKNGGSYDTQYF. CDR3 nucleotides: TGTGCCAGCAAGAATGGCGGGAGTTACGATACGCAGTATTTT.

The rearrangement links TRBV9 to TRBJ2-7; no clear D. Trimming pared 0 bases from V and 1 base from J, leaving 8 bases between. This CDR3 spans 14 amino acids. Germline V CDR1 and CDR2: SGDLS, YYNGEE. The DNA for the CDR3 is TGTGCCAGCAGCGTAGCAGAGCTTTCCTACGAGCAGTACTTC. It is translated as CASSVAELSYEQYF.

This clone was found once. CDR3 amino acids: CASSSGTSGRVNEQYF. The CDR3 DNA reads TGTGCCAGCAGTTCCGGGACTAGCGGGAGAGTAAACGAGCAGTACTTC. V is TRBV7-9 and J is TRBJ2-7, with 14 bases matching TRBD2. CDR1 is SEHNR and CDR2 is FQNEAQ in the germline V gene (reference sequence). The CDR3 extends over 16 amino acids. Trimming cost V 6 bases and J 5 bases; bases outside gene matches: 9.

The rearrangement uses TRBV5-1 and TRBJ1-1; the D is unclear. Trimming left V 3 bases short and J 1 base short, with 10 bases between. The CDR3 covers 14 residues. CDR1 is SGHRS, CDR2 YFSETQ, per germline. The CDR3 nucleotides are TGCGCCAGCAGCTCGGCATCAGGGAACACTGAAGCTTTCTTT. The encoded protein is CASSSASGNTEAFF.

This clone was seen only once. The V gene is TRBV27, the J gene TRBJ2-7; 10 bases match TRBD2. Germline CDR1 MNHEY, CDR2 SMNVEV (reference sequence). CDR3 length: 16 residues. V shed 0 bases and J 7 bases; nucleotides not matched to a gene: 9. CDR3 amino acids: CASSLSSSGRVREQYF. The CDR3 nucleotides are TGTGCCAGCAGTTTATCATCCAGCGGGAGGGTGAGAGAGCAGTACTTC.

The genes are TRBV7-6 and TRBJ2-7; D is possibly TRBD2 (5 bases). The CDR3 runs to 13 residues. In germline, CDR1 is SGHVS, CDR2 FNYEAQ. Trimming took 1 base from V and 4 from J, leaving 8 bases between them. CDR3 in DNA: TGTGCCAGCAGCTTAGGCCGCGGGTACGAGCAGTACTTC. Residues: CASSLGRGYEQYF.

The chain employs TRBV19 and TRBJ1-2; 7 positions agree with TRBD1. The CDR3 sequence is 14 residues long. Germline CDR1 reads LNHDA; CDR2 reads SQIVND (reference sequence). V lost 5 bases and J lost 6; bases outside the gene matches: 9. CDR3: CASSVTGPVHGYTF. In DNA form, the CDR3 reads TGTGCCAGTAGTGTGACAGGGCCGGTACATGGCTACACCTTC.